One and the same sample provided the 25 T cell receptor beta chains below, sequenced in a study of blood T cell repertoires in COVID-19. Method: immunoSEQ multiplex PCR; TCRdb's copy keeps in-frame clones and lacks some. The sample yields about 270,000 clones, approximately 90% seen once. Sequencing was done on a sample of PBMCs or T cells enriched from blood (not recorded which). The receptors stem from a woman in her sixties in a cohort exposed to, infected with or recovered from COVID-19 (not recorded which).

The V call is TRBV9, the J call TRBJ2-1; TRBD2 might be the D (6 bases). The length of the CDR3 is 16 residues. The V end was cut by 0 bases, the J end by 0 bases, with 10 bases between. Germline assignment: CDR1 SGDLS and CDR2 YYNGEE. CDR3 loop: CASSVAGGDSYNEQFF. Written as DNA, the CDR3 is TGTGCCAGCAGCGTAGCGGGCGGGGACTCCTACAATGAGCAGTTCTTC.

The chain has TRBV10-1 and TRBJ2-1; 12 nucleotides match TRBD2. The junction had 2 bases not matched to a gene; V was cut back by 8 bases and J by 6 bases. This CDR3 is built from 13 residues. Germline V gives CDR1 WNHNN, CDR2 SYGVQD (reference sequence). CDR3: CASGLAGSNEQFF. DNA for the CDR3: TGCGCCAGCGGACTAGCGGGAAGCAATGAGCAGTTCTTC.

This rearrangement joins TRBV27 to TRBJ2-7; D unclear. Per the germline V gene, CDR1 is MNHEY and CDR2 is SMNVEV (reference sequence). This CDR3 spans 13 amino acids. V was clipped by 4 bases and J by 5 bases, with 12 bases between them. The CDR3 loop reads CASSWRSGDEQYF. The CDR3 coding sequence is TGTGCCAGCAGTTGGCGGAGTGGCGACGAGCAGTACTTC.

The chain is built from TRBV10-3 and TRBJ2-7; TRBD2 agrees at 14 bases. The trim removed 10 bases at V and 4 bases at J, leaving 3 bases unmatched. The CDR3 totals 13 residues. Per the germline V gene, CDR1 is ENHRY and CDR2 is SYGVKD. CDR3 sequence (DNA): TGTGCCACCGGGACTAGCGGGAGTTACGAGCAGTACTTC. It specifies CATGTSGSYEQYF.

The table lists this clone with a count of one. The chain recombines TRBV9 with TRBJ2-5, with D hard to call. The CDR3 is 15 residues long. Germline values: CDR1 SGDLS, CDR2 YYNGEE. Trimming pared 1 base from V and 1 base from J, leaving 11 bases between. CDR3 coding DNA: TGTGCCAGCAGCGTAACCGCTAGAACCCAAGAGACCCAGTACTTC. It encodes CASSVTARTQETQYF. Combining the CDR3 with reference TRBV9 and TRBJ2-5 gives the whole variable domain DSGVTQTPKHLITATGQRVTLRCSPRSGDLSVYWYQQSLDQGLQFLIQYYNGEERAKGNILERFSAQQFPDLHSELNLSSLELGDSALYFCASSVTARTQETQYFGPGTRLLVL.

This sequence joins TRBV28 and TRBJ2-7, with 11 bases aligning to TRBD2. The V and J ends lost 4 bases and 7 bases, in that order; junction bases with no gene match: 9. The CDR3 loop spans 15 amino acids. Germline loops: CDR1 MDHEN, CDR2 SYDVKM. CDR3 coding DNA: TGTGCCAGCAGTTCTACCGGGACTAGCGGTTTGGAGCAGTACTTC. It codes for CASSSTGTSGLEQYF. The whole variable domain, filled in from reference TRBV28 and TRBJ2-7, reads DVKVTQSSRYLVKRTGEKVFLECVQDMDHENMFWYRQDPGLGLRLIYFSYDVKMKEKGDIPEGYSVSREKKERFSLILESASTNQTSMYLCASSSTGTSGLEQYFGPGTRLTVT.

The chain couples TRBV18 to TRBJ1-1, with TRBD1 matching 9 bases. J gave up 6 bases and V 3 bases, and 5 bases lay outside the gene matches. Germline CDR1 is KGHSH and CDR2 is LQKENI. The CDR3 has 14 residues. CDR3 loop: CASSPSGQGPEAFF. CDR3 DNA: TGTGCCAGCTCACCCTCGGGACAGGGCCCTGAAGCTTTCTTT.

This chain links TRBV9 with TRBJ2-2; TRBD1 matches 10 bases. The CDR3 is 16 amino acids. CDR1 SGDLS and CDR2 YYNGEE come from the germline V gene. V lost 5 bases to trimming and J lost 5 bases; unmatched junction nucleotides: 9. CDR3 nucleotide sequence: TGTGCCAGCAGGCCCGGGACAGGGGCGGGAACCGGGGAGCTGTTTTTT. As protein: CASRPGTGAGTGELFF.

The genes are TRBV3-1 (or the pseudogene TRBV3-2) and TRBJ2-3; 7 bases map to TRBD1. CDR3 size: 16 residues. Germline V gives CDR1 LGHDT, CDR2 YNNKEL (reference sequence). Unmatched junction bases numbered 6, after V lost 3 bases and J lost 0 bases. The CDR3 region has the DNA TGTGCCAGCAGCCAGGGGGACAGAACTAGCACAGATACGCAGTATTTT. It codes for CASSQGDRTSTDTQYF.

This chain uses TRBV12-3 or TRBV12-4 with TRBJ2-3; possibly TRBD2 for D (6 bases). V shed 8 bases and J shed 8 bases, with 17 bases lying between them. The CDR3 is 13 residues long. CDR3 DNA: TGTGCCAGCTCTGGGGGGATTGACGTTACGCAGTATTTT. This translates into CASSGGIDVTQYF.

This sequence joins TRBV18 and TRBJ2-1; 10 nucleotides align to TRBD2. Germline lookup yields CDR1 KGHSH and CDR2 LQKENI. V was clipped by 3 bases and J by 6 bases; unmatched bases: 8. This CDR3 is 16 amino acids long. The CDR3 here is CASSPPASGRLNEQFF. The CDR3 DNA sequence: TGTGCCAGCTCACCCCCGGCTAGCGGGAGACTCAATGAGCAGTTCTTC. Drawing the rest from reference TRBV18 and TRBJ2-1, the complete variable domain is NAGVMQNPRHLVRRRGQEARLRCSPMKGHSHVYWYRQLPEEGLKFMVYLQKENIIDESGMPKERFSAEFPKEGPSILRIQQVVRGDSAAYFCASSPPASGRLNEQFFGPGTRLTVL.

The chain combines TRBV18 with TRBJ1-3; a weak D match, TRBD1 (5 bases). There are 17 residues in the CDR3. The V gene lost 4 bases and the J gene lost 5 bases, with 21 bases spanning the gap. The germline gives CDR1 KGHSH, CDR2 LQKENI. The CDR3 sequence: CASSLADPGTSRNTIYF. CDR3 nucleotides: TGTGCCAGCTCACTAGCTGATCCCGGGACTAGCAGAAACACCATATATTTT.

This chain links TRBV7-9 with TRBJ1-4; no definite D call. This CDR3 has 13 amino acids. The V gene's germline CDR1 is SEHNR and CDR2 FQNEAQ (reference sequence). Trimming removed 6 bases at V and 4 bases at J, with 9 bases between. The CDR3 spells CASSPGYNEKLFF. The CDR3 region has the DNA TGTGCCAGCAGTCCAGGTTATAATGAAAAACTGTTTTTT. Filled out from reference TRBV7-9 and TRBJ1-4, the complete variable domain reads DTGVSQNPRHKITKRGQNVTFRCDPISEHNRLYWYRQTLGQGPEFLTYFQNEAQLEKSRLLSDRFSAERPKGSFSTLEIQRTEQGDSAMYLCASSPGYNEKLFFGSGTQLSVL.

This chain joins TRBV9 and TRBJ2-1, with TRBD2 matching 11 bases. The ends lost 4 bases at V and 9 bases at J; junction bases unmatched: 12. The CDR3 loop spans 16 amino acids. In germline, CDR1 is SGDLS, CDR2 YYNGEE. This CDR3 is CASSTAGLAGRGEQFF. DNA of the CDR3: TGTGCCAGCAGCACGGCCGGACTAGCGGGTCGTGGTGAGCAGTTCTTC.

This clone was seen only once. The chain combines TRBV9 with TRBJ1-5, with TRBD1 matching over 7 bases. This CDR3 is built from 14 residues. V shed 4 bases, J shed 4 bases, and the junction held 5 bases outside the gene matches. Germline CDR1 is SGDLS and CDR2 is YYNGEE. The CDR3 bases are TGTGCCAGCAGCAAGACAGGGCAGAATCAGCCCCAGCATTTT. Translated: CASSKTGQNQPQHF.

This clone turned up a few times. The chain combines TRBV9 with TRBJ2-7, with 13 bases fitting TRBD2. Per germline, CDR1 SGDLS and CDR2 YYNGEE. The CDR3 length is 17 residues. V was pared by 3 bases and J by 1 base, with 7 bases of the junction left unmatched. The CDR3 here is CASSATELAGGSYEQYF. The CDR3 DNA reads TGTGCCAGCAGCGCCACCGAACTAGCGGGAGGGTCCTACGAGCAGTACTTC.

This clone has just one count. In DNA form, the CDR3 reads TGCACTGGAGGGGCGGATACGCAGTATTTT. This translates into CTGGADTQYF. The gene calls are TRBV20-1 and TRBJ2-3; D is possibly TRBD2 (6 bases). Germline CDR1 reads DFQATT; CDR2 reads SNEGSKA (reference sequence). This CDR3 comprises 10 residues.

V and J are TRBV28 and TRBJ1-1, with D maybe TRBD1 (5 bases). The CDR3 totals 15 residues. In germline, CDR1 is MDHEN, CDR2 SYDVKM. V was clipped by 3 bases and J by 0 bases, with 11 bases between them. CDR3 region: CASSFPRALNTEAFF. CDR3 nucleotide sequence: TGTGCCAGCAGTTTCCCCAGGGCCCTGAACACTGAAGCTTTCTTT.

The chain uses TRBV24-1 and TRBJ2-1, with TRBD2 matching over 7 bases. Germline CDR1 is KGHDR and CDR2 is SFDVKD. The CDR3 is made up of 15 amino acids. V dropped 1 base and J dropped 9; count of bases not matched to a gene: 8. In DNA, the CDR3 is TGTGCCACCAGTGATTTTCCCGCGGGAGTCGCTGAGCAGTTCTTC. Translation: CATSDFPAGVAEQFF.

The chain is built from TRBV5-8 and TRBJ1-5; 7 bases map to TRBD1. This CDR3 is 15 amino acids long. CDR1 is SGHTS and CDR2 is YDEGEE in the germline V gene. After removal of 4 bases from V and 4 bases from J, the junction contained 8 bases not matched to a gene. CDR3 loop: CASSPQTGKNQPQHF. DNA of the CDR3: TGTGCCAGCAGCCCCCAGACAGGGAAAAATCAGCCCCAGCATTTT.

This chain joins TRBV28 and TRBJ1-3; tentative D call: TRBD1 (5 bases). In germline, CDR1 is MDHEN, CDR2 SYDVKM. V lost 1 base and J lost 3, with 13 bases in between. The CDR3 runs to 16 residues. CDR3 residues: CASSLYGGFGGNTIYF. DNA for the CDR3: TGTGCCAGCAGTTTATACGGGGGGTTTGGTGGAAACACCATATATTTT.

V usage is TRBV19 and J usage is TRBJ2-3, with D perhaps TRBD1 (5 bases). This CDR3 contains 13 residues. V dropped 6 bases and J dropped 2 bases, with 9 bases sitting between them. CDR1 and CDR2 from the germline V gene are LNHDA and SQIVND (reference sequence). In nucleotides, the CDR3 is TGTGCCAGTAGAAGACAGTTCACAGATACGCAGTATTTT. Amino acid sequence: CASRRQFTDTQYF.

The rearrangement joins TRBV27 to TRBJ2-7, with 10 bases fitting TRBD1. Germline CDR1 reads MNHEY; CDR2 reads SMNVEV (reference sequence). This CDR3 has 15 residues. Trimming took 4 bases from V and 2 from J; bases not matched to a gene: 5. The CDR3 nucleotides read TGTGCCAGCAGTTCACCGGACAGGGGGACCTACGAGCAGTACTTC. As protein: CASSSPDRGTYEQYF.

The V and J genes are TRBV18 and TRBJ2-1; 11 nucleotides agree with TRBD1. The CDR3 has 14 residues. Germline CDR1 reads KGHSH; CDR2 reads LQKENI. Trimming cost V 4 bases and J 7 bases; bases outside gene matches: 3. The CDR3 DNA reads as TGTGCCAGCTCACATGGACAGGGGGCAAATGAGCAGTTCTTC. Its protein is CASSHGQGANEQFF. Together with reference TRBV18 and TRBJ2-1, the CDR3 gives the full variable domain: NAGVMQNPRHLVRRRGQEARLRCSPMKGHSHVYWYRQLPEEGLKFMVYLQKENIIDESGMPKERFSAEFPKEGPSILRIQQVVRGDSAAYFCASSHGQGANEQFFGPGTRLTVL.

The chain carries TRBV7-8 and TRBJ2-1; TRBD2 agrees at 11 bases. CDR1 is SGHVS, CDR2 FQNEAQ, per germline. The CDR3 has 15 residues. The trim removed 6 bases at V and 5 bases at J, leaving 6 bases unmatched. The CDR3 reads CASRQTGLADNEQFF. For the CDR3, the DNA is TGTGCCAGCAGGCAAACGGGACTAGCGGACAATGAGCAGTTCTTC.